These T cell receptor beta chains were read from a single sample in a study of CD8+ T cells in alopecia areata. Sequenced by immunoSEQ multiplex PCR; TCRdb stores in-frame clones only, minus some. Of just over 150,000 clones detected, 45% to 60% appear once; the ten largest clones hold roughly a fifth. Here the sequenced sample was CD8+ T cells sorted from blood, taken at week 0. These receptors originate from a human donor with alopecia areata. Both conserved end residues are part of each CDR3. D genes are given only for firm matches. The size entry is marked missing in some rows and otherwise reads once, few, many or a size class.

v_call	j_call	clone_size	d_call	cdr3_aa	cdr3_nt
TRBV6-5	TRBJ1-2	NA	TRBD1	CASRPRQGRSGYTF	TGTGCCAGCAGACCTCGACAGGGAAGAAGTGGCTACACCTTC
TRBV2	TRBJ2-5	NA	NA	CASSDLPGKGETQYF	TGTGCCAGCAGCGACTTGCCGGGAAAGGGGGAGACCCAGTACTTC
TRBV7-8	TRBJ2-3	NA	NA	CASSFHVDRPDTQYF	TGTGCCAGCAGCTTCCACGTGGATCGGCCAGATACGCAGTATTTT
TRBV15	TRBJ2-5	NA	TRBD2	CATSRVKRGSKETQYF	TGTGCCACCAGCAGAGTTAAGCGGGGGTCGAAAGAGACCCAGTACTTC
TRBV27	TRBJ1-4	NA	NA	CASSFHGAEEKLFF	TGTGCCAGCAGTTTCCACGGGGCCGAAGAAAAACTGTTTTTT
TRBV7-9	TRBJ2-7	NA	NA	CASSLGGIDEQYF	TGTGCCAGCAGCTTAGGGGGAATCGACGAGCAGTACTTC
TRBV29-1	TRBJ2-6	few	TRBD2	CSAWGLAGSGANVLTF	TGCAGCGCTTGGGGACTAGCGGGCTCTGGGGCCAACGTCCTGACTTTC
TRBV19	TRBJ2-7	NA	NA	CASSMTGNSYEQYF	TGTGCCAGTAGTATGACGGGGAATTCCTACGAGCAGTACTTC
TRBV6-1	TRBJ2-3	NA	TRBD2	CAIREAGVDIDTQYF	TGTGCCATCAGGGAAGCGGGGGTCGACATCGATACGCAGTATTTT
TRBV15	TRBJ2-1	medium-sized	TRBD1	CATSPGTGNNEQFF	TGTGCCACCAGCCCGGGGACAGGAAACAATGAGCAGTTCTTC
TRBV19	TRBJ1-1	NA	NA	CASGTANTEAFF	TGTGCCAGTGGAACAGCGAACACTGAAGCTTTCTTT
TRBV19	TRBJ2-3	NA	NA	CATRLGSDTQYF	TGTGCCACCCGACTAGGTTCAGATACGCAGTATTTT
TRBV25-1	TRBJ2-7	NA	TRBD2	CASSESGGLGEQYF	TGTGCCAGCAGTGAATCGGGGGGGCTGGGCGAGCAGTACTTC
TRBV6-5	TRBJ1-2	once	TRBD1	CASSYSRTGGAGGYTF	TGTGCCAGCAGTTACTCGAGGACAGGGGGCGCGGGCGGCTACACCTTC
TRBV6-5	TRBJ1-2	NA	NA	CAWWARGRTYYGYTF	TGTGCCTGGTGGGCTCGGGGCAGAACTTATTATGGCTACACCTTC
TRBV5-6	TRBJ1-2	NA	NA	CASSSGTHGGYTF	TGTGCCAGCAGCTCCGGGACACACGGGGGCTACACCTTC
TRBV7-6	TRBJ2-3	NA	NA	CASSLYEQTDTDTQYF	TGTGCCAGCAGCTTATACGAACAGACGGACACAGATACGCAGTATTTT
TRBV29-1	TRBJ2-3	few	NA	CSVVGDTQYF	TGCAGCGTTGTGGGAGATACGCAGTATTTT
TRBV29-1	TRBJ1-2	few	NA	CSVEAATRGYTF	TGCAGCGTTGAGGCCGCCACGCGTGGCTACACCTTC
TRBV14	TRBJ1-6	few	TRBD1	CASSHYGQGVRNSPLHF	TGTGCCAGCAGCCATTACGGACAGGGCGTTCGTAATTCACCCCTCCACTTT
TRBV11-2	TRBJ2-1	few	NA	CASSYNPAENNEQFF	TGTGCCAGCAGCTACAACCCGGCGGAGAACAATGAGCAGTTCTTC
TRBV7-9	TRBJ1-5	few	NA	CASSLEGHQPQHF	TGTGCCAGCAGCTTAGAGGGTCATCAGCCCCAGCATTTT
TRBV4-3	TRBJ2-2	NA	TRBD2	CASSQDRGSGGRGTGELFF	TGCGCCAGCAGCCAAGATCGAGGGAGCGGGGGCCGGGGCACCGGGGAGCTGTTTTTT
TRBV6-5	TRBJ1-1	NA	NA	CASTPGGTEAFF	TGTGCCAGCACCCCGGGAGGCACTGAAGCTTTCTTT